The 32 T cell receptor beta chains below were found in one sample sequenced in a study of shared clonotypes between healthy human individuals. The method was immunoSEQ multiplex PCR; TCRdb's version includes in-frame clones alone and lacks a portion of them. The data hold about 700,000 clones, with around 74% observed a single time. Sequenced: memory CD4+ T cells sorted from blood. Subset specified: CD45RA-negative fraction. The receptors originated from a woman in her thirties in good health.

This clone was recorded once. V is TRBV4-1 and J is TRBJ1-2, with a tentative D call TRBD1 (5 bases). In germline, CDR1 is MGHRA, CDR2 YSYEKL. The CDR3 spans 14 residues. V lost 1 base and J lost 4, with 10 bases in between. CDR3 region: CASSQGPGPYGYTF. The CDR3 DNA follows: TGCGCCAGCAGCCAAGGACCAGGGCCCTATGGCTACACCTTC.

The chain is built from TRBV6-5 and TRBJ1-2, with D possibly TRBD1 on 6 matching bases. Trimming stripped 6 bases from V and 4 bases from J, with 12 bases between. CDR1 is MNHEY, CDR2 SVGAGI, per germline. CDR3 length equals 13 residues. In nucleotides, the CDR3 is TGTGCCAGCAGAGCTGAGGGGGTCTATGGCTACACCTTC. Translated: CASRAEGVYGYTF.

The rearrangement joins TRBV5-1 to TRBJ2-7; TRBD1 agrees at 7 bases. The germline CDR1 and CDR2 sequences are SGHRS and YFSETQ. Trimming took 0 bases from V and 5 from J; bases not matched to a gene: 5. This CDR3 region has 14 residues. CDR3 nucleotide sequence: TGCGCCAGCAGCTTGGGACAGGGTATCCACGAGCAGTACTTC. The encoded protein is CASSLGQGIHEQYF.

This rearrangement joins TRBV30 to TRBJ2-1, with 7 nucleotides matching TRBD1. The germline gives CDR1 GTSNPN, CDR2 SVGIG (reference sequence). V lost 8 bases and J lost 3; bases outside the gene matches: 22. CDR3 length equals 18 residues. This CDR3 reads CARKRKEEQGYFYNEQFF. DNA of the CDR3: TGTGCCCGCAAACGAAAAGAAGAACAGGGGTATTTCTACAATGAGCAGTTCTTC.

The rearrangement joins TRBV28 to TRBJ2-7, with D possibly TRBD1 on 6 matching bases. Trimming shortened V by 0 bases and J by 0 bases, and 9 bases separated the two germline ends. The CDR3 loop spans 15 amino acids. The germline V gene has CDR1 MDHEN and CDR2 SYDVKM. The CDR3 region is CASSLWVDSSYEQYF. The CDR3 coding sequence is TGTGCCAGCAGTTTATGGGTGGACAGCTCCTACGAGCAGTACTTC.

The chain joins TRBV28 to TRBJ1-2; weak D call: TRBD1 (6 bases). The V end was cut by 7 bases, the J end by 4 bases, with 13 bases between. Looked up from germline, CDR1 is MDHEN and CDR2 is SYDVKM. CDR3 length: 13 residues. CDR3 DNA: TGTGCCAGCACCGTCCAGGGGCTCTATGGCTACACCTTC. Translating it yields CASTVQGLYGYTF.

The CDR3: CASSLIGGGNTIYF. DNA for the CDR3: TGTGCCAGCAGTTTAATTGGTGGTGGAAACACCATATATTTT. The rearrangement links TRBV27 to TRBJ1-3; D uncertain. CDR3 length equals 14 residues. V was shortened by 2 bases and J by 3 bases, with 8 bases between the two germline ends. The germline gives CDR1 MNHEY, CDR2 SMNVEV (reference sequence).

This clone was observed once. This chain connects TRBV2 to TRBJ1-5, with 7 bases lining up with TRBD1. Germline CDR1 SNHLY, CDR2 FYNNEI. V shed 6 bases, J shed 5 bases, and the junction held 10 bases outside the gene matches. This CDR3 has 15 residues. CDR3 amino acids: CASRTARGIDQPQHF. The CDR3 DNA is TGTGCCAGCAGGACCGCCAGGGGGATTGATCAGCCCCAGCATTTT.

CDR3 coding DNA: TGTGCCAGCAGCGAGGGGCCAGGTTACTCTGGAAACACCATATATTTT. Translating gives CASSEGPGYSGNTIYF. The chain joins TRBV7-6 to TRBJ1-3; TRBD1 might be the D (5 bases). With 5 bases removed from V and 0 bases from J, the gap between germline ends came to 14 bases. The CDR3 has 16 amino acids. Germline CDR1 reads SGHVS; CDR2 reads FNYEAQ. The full variable domain, in which reference TRBV7-6 and TRBJ1-3 provide the parts outside the CDR3, is GAGVSQSPRYKVTKRGQDVALRCDPISGHVSLYWYRQALGQGPEFLTYFNYEAQQDKSGLPNDRFSAERPEGSISTLTIQRTEQRDSAMYRCASSEGPGYSGNTIYFGEGSWLTVV.

The rearrangement links TRBV19 to TRBJ2-7, with TRBD1 matching over 11 bases. V shed 5 bases, J shed 5 bases, and the junction held 5 bases outside the gene matches. CDR3 length: 14 residues. Per germline, CDR1 LNHDA and CDR2 SQIVND (reference sequence). The CDR3, as DNA: TGTGCCAGTAGTTTGGACAGGGGGCCCAACGAGCAGTACTTC. This codes for CASSLDRGPNEQYF. The whole variable domain, filled in from reference TRBV19 and TRBJ2-7, reads DGGITQSPKYLFRKEGQNVTLSCEQNLNHDAMYWYRQDPGQGLRLIYYSQIVNDFQKGDIAEGYSVSREKKESFPLTVTSAQKNPTAFYLCASSLDRGPNEQYFGPGTRLTVT.

This clone was detected only a few times. The chain uses TRBV25-1 and TRBJ2-7; D unresolved. CDR3 length: 12 residues. Trimming took 6 bases from V and 6 from J, leaving 12 bases between them. Germline CDR1 is MGHDK and CDR2 is SYGVNS. The CDR3 protein is CASSNAWGEQYF. The CDR3, as DNA: TGTGCCAGCAGCAACGCCTGGGGCGAGCAGTACTTC.

The rearrangement uses TRBV4-1 and TRBJ2-1, with D uncertain. V was trimmed by 1 base and J by 0 bases, leaving 7 bases between them. The CDR3 contains 15 residues. Looked up from germline, CDR1 is MGHRA and CDR2 is YSYEKL. The CDR3: CASSQAQFSYNEQFF. CDR3 in DNA: TGCGCCAGCAGCCAAGCCCAATTCTCCTACAATGAGCAGTTCTTC.

The genes are TRBV25-1 and TRBJ2-2, with 8 bases aligning to TRBD1. Per the germline V gene, CDR1 is MGHDK and CDR2 is SYGVNS. V was pared by 6 bases and J by 7 bases, with 13 bases of the junction left unmatched. The CDR3 is made up of 16 amino acids. CDR3: CASSPYRQGAVGELFF. CDR3 bases: TGTGCCAGCAGCCCATACCGGCAGGGGGCTGTCGGGGAGCTGTTTTTT.

V usage is TRBV5-4 and J usage is TRBJ1-1, with D unresolved. The germline V and J ends were trimmed by 4 bases and 7 bases, with 14 bases remaining between them. The CDR3 contains 13 residues. CDR1 and CDR2 (germline): SGHNT, YYREEE (reference sequence). CDR3 DNA: TGTGCCAGCAGCCAAGACGTACCCCGTGAAGCTTTCTTT. It yields the protein CASSQDVPREAFF.

The chain couples TRBV7-9 to TRBJ2-1, with 9 bases aligning to TRBD1. Germline CDR1 reads SEHNR; CDR2 reads FQNEAQ (reference sequence). The length of the CDR3 is 16 residues. V trimming: 1 base; J trimming: 1 base; junction bases outside the gene matches: 2. CDR3 in DNA: TGTGCCAGCAGCTTAGTGACAGGGGGATCCTACAATGAGCAGTTCTTC. Translated, it gives CASSLVTGGSYNEQFF.

The chain has TRBV19 and TRBJ2-4; possibly TRBD2 for D (6 bases). The CDR3 contains 15 residues. V shed 3 bases and J shed 2 bases, with 11 bases lying between them. Germline values: CDR1 LNHDA, CDR2 SQIVND (reference sequence). CDR3 sequence reads: CASSIGGITKNIQYF. The CDR3 DNA sequence: TGTGCCAGTAGTATTGGCGGGATTACCAAAAACATTCAGTACTTC.

With regard to this clone: Since no conserved phenylalanine or tryptophan closes the CDR3, a read error is the likely cause. The chain employs TRBV2 and TRBJ1-5; 7 bases are shared with TRBD1. V lost 7 bases to trimming and J lost 5 bases; unmatched junction nucleotides: 8. CDR3 length: 14 amino acids. CDR1 SNHLY and CDR2 FYNNEI come from the germline V gene. The DNA for the CDR3 is TGTGCCAGCAACCCGACAGGGAAAGATCAGCCCCAGCATCTT. Translation gives CASNPTGKDQPQHL.

This clone was recorded a few times. The same CDR3 also results from other DNA sequences found in this sample. The rearrangement uses TRBV19 and TRBJ2-1; TRBD2 aligns across 10 bases. Germline V lookup: CDR1 LNHDA, CDR2 SQIVND (reference sequence). Trimming cost V 6 bases and J 4 bases; bases outside gene matches: 3. The CDR3 sequence is 14 residues long. The CDR3 region has the DNA TGTGCCAGTAGGACTAGCGGGTCTTACAATGAGCAGTTCTTC. Encoded protein: CASRTSGSYNEQFF.

About this clone itself: A much bigger clone sits one base away, suggesting this may be a read error. The identical CDR3 is also encoded by other nucleotide sequences in the sample. The chain links TRBV5-1 to TRBJ1-4; D is perhaps TRBD1 (5 bases). The CDR3 runs 13 residues. Trimming left V 0 bases short and J 7 bases short, with 7 bases between. CDR1 and CDR2 (germline): SGHRS, YFSETQ. The CDR3 here is CASSLGQGEKLFF. The CDR3 region has the DNA TGCGCCAGCAGCTTGGGGCAGGGTGAAAAACTGTTTTTT. The complete variable domain, with remaining parts taken from reference TRBV5-1 and TRBJ1-4, reads KAGVTQTPRYLIKTRGQQVTLSCSPISGHRSVSWYQQTPGQGLQFLFEYFSETQRNKGNFPGRFSGRQFSNSRSEMNVSTLELGDSALYLCASSLGQGEKLFFGSGTQLSVL.

J is TRBJ2-3 and V is TRBV6-5; D could derive from TRBD1 or TRBD2 (5 bases each). The CDR3 has 16 residues. The V end was cut by 4 bases, the J end by 1 base, with 15 bases between. Per germline, CDR1 MNHEY and CDR2 SVGAGI. CDR3 nucleotide sequence: TGTGCCAGCAGTTTTCGGAGAAGGGGACGCACAGATACGCAGTATTTT. Protein product: CASSFRRRGRTDTQYF.

The chain has TRBV6-5 and TRBJ2-7, with no clear D. Trimming shortened V by 6 bases and J by 2 bases, and 8 bases separated the two germline ends. The germline gives CDR1 MNHEY, CDR2 SVGAGI. This CDR3 has 12 amino acids. The CDR3 nucleotides are TGTGCCAGCAGGGACGGACCCTACGAGCAGTACTTC. It specifies CASRDGPYEQYF.

The CDR3 bases are TGTGCCAGTAGTCCTAGCGGGAGGCCAGAGACCCAGTACTTC. Protein: CASSPSGRPETQYF. The chain recombines TRBV19 with TRBJ2-5; 11 positions match TRBD2. J gave up 4 bases and V 5 bases, and 3 bases lay outside the gene matches. The CDR3 extends over 14 amino acids. Germline loops: CDR1 LNHDA, CDR2 SQIVND (reference sequence).

In this sample, this clone turned up a few times. The chain joins TRBV27 to TRBJ2-7; TRBD2 aligns across 7 bases. The CDR3 loop spans 14 amino acids. CDR1 MNHEY and CDR2 SMNVEV come from the germline V gene (reference sequence). The ends lost 2 bases at V and 0 bases at J; junction bases unmatched: 1. The CDR3 loop reads CASSLGGSSYEQYF. The CDR3 DNA reads as TGTGCCAGCAGTTTAGGCGGGAGCTCCTACGAGCAGTACTTC.

This rearrangement joins TRBV4-2 to TRBJ2-7; 7 positions agree with TRBD2. Trimming at V came to 5 bases and at J to 2 bases, leaving 6 bases not matched to a gene. Looked up from germline, CDR1 is LGHNA and CDR2 is YNFKEQ. The CDR3 consists of 14 residues. In nucleotides, the CDR3 is TGTGCCAGCAGCGGGGGGGGGACTACCTACGAGCAGTACTTC. It encodes CASSGGGTTYEQYF.

The chain joins TRBV4-2 to TRBJ1-2, with 8 bases that match TRBD1. CDR1 is LGHNA and CDR2 is YNFKEQ in the germline V gene. V trimming: 5 bases; J trimming: 8 bases; junction bases outside the gene matches: 16. This CDR3 region has 16 residues. CDR3 nucleotides: TGTGCCAGCAGCTCGGCAGGCCCAGGGGGCGCTCGGGGCTACACCTTC. This sequence encodes CASSSAGPGGARGYTF.

This clone was picked up a small number of times. V and J are TRBV4-1 and TRBJ1-2; 9 bases line up with TRBD1. V was pared by 0 bases and J by 8 bases, with 7 bases of the junction left unmatched. The germline gives CDR1 MGHRA, CDR2 YSYEKL. This CDR3 contains 15 residues. The CDR3 reads CASSQDSGTGMGYTF. CDR3 nucleotide sequence: TGCGCCAGCAGCCAAGATTCGGGGACAGGGATGGGCTACACCTTC.

Details on this clone: The sample carries other DNA sequences with the same CDR3. The rearrangement links TRBV5-1 to TRBJ2-1; 8 nucleotides align to TRBD2. This CDR3 has 14 amino acids. Germline V CDR1 and CDR2: SGHRS, YFSETQ. After removal of 3 bases from V and 7 bases from J, the junction contained 6 bases not matched to a gene. CDR3 in DNA: TGCGCCAGCAGCTACGGGACTAGTGGGAATGAGCAGTTCTTC. It encodes CASSYGTSGNEQFF.

The J gene is TRBJ2-4, the V gene TRBV19; TRBD1 aligns across 7 bases. CDR3 length equals 13 residues. V trimming: 3 bases; J trimming: 8 bases; junction bases outside the gene matches: 4. Germline V gene lookup returns CDR1 LNHDA and CDR2 SQIVND (reference sequence). CDR3 in DNA: TGTGCCAGTAGTATCGAGGGGGCGGACATTCAGTACTTC. Translation gives CASSIEGADIQYF.

V is TRBV10-2 and J is TRBJ2-2, with 7 bases identical to TRBD1. CDR1 and CDR2 from the germline V gene are WSHSY and SAAADI. V was pared by 8 bases and J by 0 bases, with 18 bases of the junction left unmatched. The CDR3 runs to 19 residues. This chain's CDR3 is CASLVRGQRDSANTGELFF. The CDR3 region has the DNA TGCGCCAGCCTTGTCAGGGGACAGCGAGACTCTGCGAACACCGGGGAGCTGTTTTTT.

To note about this clone: A read error may explain this, as a much larger clone is one base away. The chain joins TRBV7-6 to TRBJ1-1; D possibly corresponds to TRBD1 (5 bases). Germline CDR1 SGHVS, CDR2 FNYEAQ. The germline V and J ends were trimmed by 2 bases and 1 base, with 5 bases remaining between them. This CDR3 spans 13 amino acids. CDR3 amino acids: CASSLQGNTEAFF. The CDR3 coding sequence is TGTGCCAGCAGCTTACAGGGGAACACTGAAGCTTTCTTT.

This chain uses TRBV28 with TRBJ1-2, with D perhaps matching TRBD1 (5 bases). V was cut by 2 bases and J by 7 bases, with 14 bases left in between. Germline V gene sequence: CDR1 MDHEN, CDR2 SYDVKM. This CDR3 region has 14 residues. CDR3 sequence (DNA): TGTGCCAGCAGTTTAAGCGGGGCGATCAGTGGCTACACCTTC. It encodes CASSLSGAISGYTF.

The sample holds a few counts of this clone. V gene TRBV15 combines with J gene TRBJ1-5; D gene unclear. The CDR3 is made up of 12 amino acids. CDR1 and CDR2 (germline): LNHNV, YYDKDF (reference sequence). The V gene lost 0 bases and the J gene lost 4 bases, with 1 base spanning the gap. Here the CDR3 DNA reads TGTGCCACCAGCAGAGATAATCAGCCCCAGCATTTT. Its protein product is CATSRDNQPQHF.